Each of the 25 T cell receptor beta chains below was sequenced from the same sample in a study of T-cell memory formation after mild COVID-19 (dated by TCRdb to the early 2020s). Library preparation used 5' RACE. TCRdb shows the sequencer as Illumina NovaSeq 6000. TCRdb ran its own pipeline on the public reads, namely fastp trimming at Q25 and MiXCR clone calling, and kept in-frame beta chains. Each record represents a unique CDR3 protein, reported with the most common genes and DNA among its rows. The sample yields around 390,000 distinct CDR3 sequences; approximately 15% were counted once. Around a fifth of the sample comes from the top ten. Specimen: PBMCs or a T cell subset sorted from them (not recorded which). The origin of the receptors is a man between 18 and 29 years old who had mild COVID-19 (a few samples of this study predate the infection). The sample titles of this study are shuffled in the database, so cell type and time point are left out; the donor was told from shared clones.

The chain is built from TRBV6-2 or TRBV6-3 and TRBJ1-5; 9 bases line up with TRBD1. This CDR3 is built from 17 residues. Losses at the gene ends were 6 bases for V and 3 bases for J; bases not matched to a gene: 12. Looked up from germline, CDR1 is MNHEY and CDR2 is SVGEGT. CDR3 sequence reads: CASRRDSGQGFNQPQHF. The CDR3 coding sequence is TGTGCCAGCAGGCGAGACTCGGGACAGGGTTTCAATCAGCCCCAGCATTTT.

CDR3 DNA sequence: TGTGCCAGCAGTTTTGGGGCGAGGGCCCAGTACTTC. As protein: CASSFGARAQYF. This chain uses TRBV28 with TRBJ2-5; possibly TRBD1 or TRBD2 for D (5 bases each). This CDR3 comprises 12 residues. Germline V gives CDR1 MDHEN, CDR2 SYDVKM. V gave up 3 bases and J gave up 9 bases, with 11 bases separating them.

The chain recombines TRBV5-1 with TRBJ1-4; D might be TRBD1 (6 bases). Germline V gene sequence: CDR1 SGHRS, CDR2 YFSETQ. With 4 bases removed from V and 6 bases from J, the gap between germline ends came to 13 bases. The length of the CDR3 is 14 residues. DNA of the CDR3: TGCGCCAGCAGCGTAACAACAGGGTATGAAAAACTGTTTTTT. Translation gives CASSVTTGYEKLFF.

In its sample, this clonotype was seen a few times. The CDR3 DNA sequence: TGCGCCAGCAGTGGAGGGATCGGTGGCTACACCTTC. Translated: CASSGGIGGYTF. The chain uses TRBV10-2 and TRBJ1-2; no definite D call. Germline V gene lookup returns CDR1 WSHSY and CDR2 SAAADI. The V gene lost 4 bases and the J gene lost 7 bases, with 10 bases spanning the gap. The CDR3 spans 12 residues.

This clonotype was observed at least ten times. V usage is TRBV6-6 and J usage is TRBJ1-2; 8 bases are a match to TRBD1. Germline lookup yields CDR1 MNHNY and CDR2 SVGAGI (reference sequence). The CDR3 spans 12 residues. Trimming took 5 bases from V and 8 from J; bases not matched to a gene: 4. CDR3 nucleotide sequence: TGTGCCAGCAGTGGACAGGGAGTCGGCTACACCTTC. This encodes CASSGQGVGYTF.

The V gene is TRBV29-1, the J gene TRBJ1-2; 11 bases map to TRBD1. V shed 6 bases and J 4 bases; nucleotides not matched to a gene: 7. The CDR3 has 14 residues. The germline V gene has CDR1 SQVTM and CDR2 ANQGSEA. The CDR3 loop reads CSVWDRGYGYGYTF. The CDR3 DNA sequence: TGCAGCGTGTGGGACAGGGGGTACGGCTATGGCTACACCTTC.

V usage is TRBV7-9 and J usage is TRBJ1-3; D remains unclear. The CDR3 extends over 16 amino acids. The V and J ends lost 5 bases and 0 bases respectively, with 14 bases between them. Germline values: CDR1 SEHNR, CDR2 FQNEAQ (reference sequence). This CDR3 is CASSARSRSSGNTIYF. The DNA of the CDR3 is TGTGCCAGCAGCGCCCGGTCTCGCAGCTCTGGAAACACCATATATTTT. Filled out from reference TRBV7-9 and TRBJ1-3, the complete variable domain reads DTGVSQNPRHKITKRGQNVTFRCDPISEHNRLYWYRQTLGQGPEFLTYFQNEAQLEKSRLLSDRFSAERPKGSFSTLEIQRTEQGDSAMYLCASSARSRSSGNTIYFGEGSWLTVV.

The chain is built from TRBV20-1 and TRBJ2-6; D unresolved. CDR1 is DFQATT, CDR2 SNEGSKA, per germline (reference sequence). The CDR3 loop spans 13 amino acids. Trimming cost V 0 bases and J 4 bases, with 4 bases left between them. The CDR3 nucleotides read TGCAGTGCTAGAGACCGAGGGGCCAACGTCCTGACTTTC. This sequence encodes CSARDRGANVLTF.

J is TRBJ2-1 and V is TRBV2; D remains unclear. The CDR3 extends over 15 amino acids. CDR1 SNHLY and CDR2 FYNNEI come from the germline V gene. V gave up 6 bases and J gave up 1 base, with 13 bases separating them. The DNA of the CDR3 is TGTGCCAGCAGGGACCCTAGGCAGTCCTACAATGAGCAGTTCTTC. This gives the protein CASRDPRQSYNEQFF.

V and J are TRBV7-2 and TRBJ1-1; D gene ambiguous. The germline V gene has CDR1 SGHTA and CDR2 FQGNSA. This CDR3 comprises 13 residues. V was pared by 6 bases and J by 7 bases, with 15 bases between. The CDR3 sequence is CASSLRTEREAFF. The CDR3 DNA sequence: TGTGCCAGCAGTCTAAGGACGGAGCGTGAAGCTTTCTTT.

This chain uses TRBV5-1 with TRBJ2-3, with D possibly matching TRBD1 (5 bases). Germline loops: CDR1 SGHRS, CDR2 YFSETQ. The CDR3 runs 16 residues. V gave up 1 base and J gave up 1 base, with 13 bases separating them. The CDR3 DNA reads TGCGCCAGCAGCTTGCAGGGTACAAGGGGCACAGATACGCAGTATTTT. Its translation: CASSLQGTRGTDTQYF.

This clonotype was seen a handful of times. The CDR3, as DNA: TGCGCCAGCAGCCTCCAGCCAGCCCACCGGGACACTGAAGCTTTCTTT. Its protein product is CASSLQPAHRDTEAFF. This chain connects TRBV5-1 to TRBJ1-1; D unresolved. The germline V and J ends were trimmed by 4 bases and 3 bases, with 19 bases remaining between them. CDR1 is SGHRS, CDR2 YFSETQ, per germline. The CDR3 is 16 residues long.

This clonotype was found a few times. In DNA, the CDR3 is TGTGCCAGTAGTACCACCCGTGATACGCAGTATTTT. Translating it yields CASSTTRDTQYF. V gene TRBV19 combines with J gene TRBJ2-3; no clear D gene. This CDR3 region has 12 residues. Trimming took off 4 bases at V and 6 bases at J, with 8 bases between the two ends. From germline, CDR1 is LNHDA and CDR2 SQIVND (reference sequence).

This clonotype was counted between two and nine times. The gene calls are TRBV7-2 and TRBJ2-3; 9 nucleotides agree with TRBD2. Germline values: CDR1 SGHTA, CDR2 FQGNSA. V shed 2 bases, J shed 6 bases, and the junction held 6 bases outside the gene matches. The CDR3 covers 15 residues. The CDR3 bases are TGTGCCAGCAGCTTAAAAGCGCGGGGGGGCGATACGCAGTATTTT. Its translation: CASSLKARGGDTQYF. The whole variable domain, remainder taken from reference TRBV7-2 and TRBJ2-3, is GAGVSQSPSNKVTEKGKDVELRCDPISGHTALYWYRQSLGQGLEFLIYFQGNSAPDKSGLPSDRFSAERTGGSVSTLTIQRTQQEDSAVYLCASSLKARGGDTQYFGPGTRLTVL.

The chain employs TRBV24-1 and TRBJ2-1; D unclear. V was cut by 0 bases and J by 0 bases, with 5 bases left in between. CDR1 and CDR2 (germline): KGHDR, SFDVKD. This CDR3 contains 15 residues. This chain's CDR3 is CATSDLLGSYNEQFF. The DNA for the CDR3 is TGTGCCACCAGTGATTTGCTTGGCTCCTACAATGAGCAGTTCTTC.

CDR3 DNA: TGCGCCAGCAGCGAGGACAGGGGAGGCACTGAAGCTTTCTTT. It yields the protein CASSEDRGGTEAFF. The chain recombines TRBV5-1 with TRBJ1-1; TRBD1 agrees at 9 bases. This CDR3 comprises 14 residues. Per the germline V gene, CDR1 is SGHRS and CDR2 is YFSETQ. J was trimmed by 4 bases and V by 4 bases; bases with no gene match: 5.

This clonotype was seen many times. The J gene is TRBJ2-1, the V gene TRBV7-9; perhaps D is TRBD1 or TRBD2 (5 bases each). This CDR3 spans 13 amino acids. Germline-derived CDR1 and CDR2 are SEHNR and FQNEAQ (reference sequence). Deletions cut 5 bases from V and 6 bases from J, with 11 bases between. CDR3 DNA sequence: TGTGCCAGCAGCCCGGGGCTCGGCAATGAGCAGTTCTTC. As protein: CASSPGLGNEQFF.

This clonotype was detected a few times. This chain links TRBV10-2 with TRBJ2-3; D gene ambiguous. Germline V CDR1 and CDR2: WSHSY, SAAADI. The CDR3 runs to 11 residues. V gave up 3 bases and J gave up 10 bases, with 8 bases separating them. The CDR3 DNA is TGCGCCAGCAGTGAAGGAATAGCGCAGTATTTT. This sequence encodes CASSEGIAQYF.

The chain has TRBV20-1 and TRBJ1-5, with D maybe TRBD1 (5 bases). V shed 5 bases and J shed 2 bases, with 13 bases lying between them. The CDR3 is made up of 14 amino acids. Germline CDR1 and CDR2: DFQATT and SNEGSKA (reference sequence). For the CDR3, the DNA is TGCAGTGCTCAAAAGAGGGGTGGCAATCAGCCCCAGCATTTT. Translating gives CSAQKRGGNQPQHF.

This clonotype was seen a handful of times. V and J are TRBV7-9 and TRBJ1-6, with TRBD1 matching 10 bases. Per germline, CDR1 SEHNR and CDR2 FQNEAQ (reference sequence). There are 15 residues in the CDR3. The junction had 8 bases not matched to a gene; V was cut back by 4 bases and J by 11 bases. In DNA form, the CDR3 reads TGTGCCAGCAGCTCAGCCGACAGGGGGCTGACACCCCTCCACTTT. As protein: CASSSADRGLTPLHF.

This clonotype was counted at least ten times. The genes are TRBV4-3 and TRBJ1-3; maybe TRBD1 (5 bases). V lost 4 bases to trimming and J lost 2 bases, with 18 bases between them. The CDR3 spans 17 residues. Germline assignment: CDR1 LGHNA and CDR2 YSLEER. The CDR3 spells CASSPEQGWNTGNTIYF. CDR3 DNA: TGCGCCAGCAGCCCCGAGCAGGGATGGAACACTGGAAACACCATATATTTT.

This clonotype was counted a few times. The chain joins TRBV18 to TRBJ2-1; 10 bases are shared with TRBD1. This CDR3 region has 15 residues. Germline trimming cut 4 bases from V and 6 bases from J; bases unmatched to any gene: 6. Germline V gene data show CDR1 as KGHSH and CDR2 as LQKENI. The CDR3 DNA sequence: TGTGCCAGCTCACAGGGACAGGGGCGAGGCAATGAGCAGTTCTTC. Protein: CASSQGQGRGNEQFF. Variable domain in full (rest from reference TRBV18 and TRBJ2-1): NAGVMQNPRHLVRRRGQEARLRCSPMKGHSHVYWYRQLPEEGLKFMVYLQKENIIDESGMPKERFSAEFPKEGPSILRIQQVVRGDSAAYFCASSQGQGRGNEQFFGPGTRLTVL.

This clonotype was observed a few times. The rearrangement uses TRBV12-3 or TRBV12-4 and TRBJ1-5, with D uncertain. V lost 6 bases and J 0 bases, leaving 9 bases between the germline ends. This CDR3 has 14 amino acids. In DNA, the CDR3 is TGTGCCAGCAGGTCCCACAATAGCAATCAGCCCCAGCATTTT. As protein: CASRSHNSNQPQHF.

The gene calls are TRBV12-5 and TRBJ2-3, with D possibly matching TRBD2 (8 bases). Germline-derived CDR1 and CDR2 are LGHNT and FRNRAP. Deletions cut 2 bases from V and 3 bases from J, with 21 bases between. The CDR3 runs 18 residues. Written as DNA, the CDR3 is TGTGCTAGTGGTTTGTTCCTAACAGGGGCGGGGGGAACAGATACGCAGTATTTT. Amino acid sequence: CASGLFLTGAGGTDTQYF.

The chain links TRBV3-1 to TRBJ2-7, with 8 bases aligning to TRBD1. Per the germline V gene, CDR1 is LGHDT and CDR2 is YNNKEL (reference sequence). V shed 2 bases, J shed 4 bases, and the junction held 4 bases outside the gene matches. This CDR3 region has 14 residues. CDR3 residues: CASSQRQGRYEQYF. Here the CDR3 DNA reads TGTGCCAGCAGCCAAAGACAGGGGAGGTACGAGCAGTACTTC.